This TCR beta chain derives from a study of blood T cell repertoires in COVID-19. Per the germline V gene, CDR1 is LNHDA and CDR2 is SQIVND (reference sequence). This CDR3 is built from 12 residues. V gave up 5 bases and J gave up 5 bases, with 9 bases separating them. TCRdb's copy holds only in-frame clones and misses some; the assay was immunoSEQ multiplex PCR. Among about 45,000 clones listed, more than 80% were seen once. Sequenced material: peripheral blood. The chain combines TRBV19 with TRBJ2-5; tentatively, D is TRBD2 (5 bases). This receptor was identified in a man aged 50-59 years with COVID-19, enrolled during active disease. CDR3 DNA: TGTGCCAGTAGTTCCCCGGGGGAGACCCAGTACTTC. This sequence encodes CASSSPGETQYF.